This T cell receptor beta chain was captured by sequencing in a study of blood T cell repertoires in COVID-19. As for the study in general: Specimens from acute and convalescent COVID-19 originated in the United States, Italy and Spain. T cells, B-cell-depleted T cells, or PBMCs provided the cDNA or gDNA that served as material.

Source study methods: The assay estimated nucleated cells by amplifying reference gene primers. Profiling relied on immunoSEQ multiplex PCR, and the TCRdb table lists in-frame clones only, not all of them. For V, J and clone size, that table is used; D and trimming come from the DNA. Seen here are about 95,000 clones, about four fifths observed once, and the top ten hold more than 4%. V lost 5 bases and J lost 1, with 12 bases in between. CDR1 is MNHNY and CDR2 is SVGAGI in the germline V gene (reference sequence). CDR3 length equals 15 residues. Seattle patients were enrolled during active infection and followed longitudinally.

The sample consisted of peripheral blood. This receptor was identified in a man older than 75 with COVID-19, enrolled during active disease. The V call is TRBV6-6, the J call TRBJ1-5; possibly TRBD1 for D (6 bases). CDR3 nucleotides: TGTGCCAGCAGTATTAAGGGGGAAAGCAATCAGCCCCAGCATTTT. It specifies CASSIKGESNQPQHF.